This T cell receptor (beta chain) stems from a study of T cell clonality in common variable immunodeficiency. CDR1 DFQATT and CDR2 SNEGSKA come from the germline V gene (reference sequence). This CDR3 comprises 20 residues. The junction had 18 bases not matched to a gene; V was cut back by 6 bases and J by 2 bases. This clone was seen repeatedly, ten times or more. The antigen remains undetermined. The sequenced fragment ends 3 residues before the CDR3 boundary, so the rest is inferred from the germline J gene. General observations from the study: Compared with controls, CVID subjects had fewer shared TCRbeta clones. CVID subjects showed higher TCRbeta clonality than healthy controls.

Measured with immunoSEQ multiplex PCR; TCRdb has only the in-frame clones, and not every one. In total the sample includes some 40,000 clones, none of them seen once. Most patients and controls had Caucasian heritage. Each donor provided 5 to 8 ml of heparinized whole blood. The chain employs TRBV20-1 and TRBJ2-3; 15 bases align to TRBD2. The receptor comes from a person between 18 and 75 years old in good health. Sequencing was done on a sample of peripheral blood mononuclear cells. CDR3 DNA, as far as it was read: TGCAGTGCCAATTTGGGCTCGACGGGACTAGCGGGAGGTGACACAGATACG. It encodes CSANLGSTGLAGGDTDT. The full CDR3 sequence reads CSANLGSTGLAGGDTDTQYF.